A selection of T cell receptor beta chains follows, all from one sample in a study of cytotoxic CD8 clonotypes in ibrutinib-treated CLL. Measured with immunoSEQ multiplex PCR; TCRdb has only the in-frame clones, and not every one. The sample consists of 250,000 or so clones, roughly 70% of them appearing once. The material was PBMCs, obtained after 24 months of ibrutinib treatment. The receptor source for this set is a human donor with chronic lymphocytic leukemia. CDR3s include the opening cysteine and the closing phenylalanine or tryptophan. D genes are given only for firm matches. Some rows have no size entry. The others give once, few or many, or a class for an expanded clone.

length	J	size	V	D	CDR3	DNA
17	TRBJ2-5	.	TRBV4-3	TRBD2	CASSHGTSETPKETQYF	TGCGCCAGCAGCCATGGGACTAGCGAAACTCCGAAAGAGACCCAGTACTTC
13	TRBJ2-5	.	TRBV5-6	TRBD2	CASSSAGEETQYF	TGTGCCAGCAGCTCAGCGGGAGAAGAGACCCAGTACTTC
16	TRBJ1-4	.	TRBV5-6	TRBD1	CASSPGQGGADEKLFF	TGTGCCAGCAGCCCAGGACAGGGAGGGGCGGATGAAAAACTGTTTTTT
13	TRBJ1-2	.	TRBV9	.	CASSVGGSLGYTF	TGTGCCAGCAGCGTGGGAGGTTCTTTGGGCTACACCTTC
15	TRBJ2-7	.	TRBV14	TRBD1	CASSQLGGRVYEQYF	TGTGCCAGCAGCCAACTAGGGGGCAGGGTCTACGAGCAGTACTTC
14	TRBJ1-1	.	TRBV7-8	.	CASSRGRLNTEAFF	TGTGCCAGCAGCCGGGGACGGCTGAACACTGAAGCTTTCTTT
16	TRBJ1-5	.	TRBV9	.	CASSPSGQGGPQPQHF	TGTGCCAGCAGCCCCAGCGGGCAGGGAGGACCTCAGCCCCAGCATTTT
14	TRBJ1-5	.	TRBV6-5	.	CASSSGRTNQPQHF	TGTGCCAGCAGTTCCGGCAGAACCAATCAGCCCCAGCATTTT
12	TRBJ2-7	.	TRBV28	.	CASTVPPSEQYF	TGTGCCAGCACCGTTCCCCCCTCCGAGCAGTACTTC
14	TRBJ1-1	few	TRBV6-5	.	CASSYGTSNTEAFF	TGTGCCAGCAGTTACGGCACATCGAACACTGAAGCTTTCTTT
13	TRBJ2-6	.	TRBV27	.	CASSPSGANVLTF	TGTGCCAGCAGTCCGTCAGGGGCCAACGTCCTGACTTTC
15	TRBJ1-1	.	TRBV6-1	TRBD1	CASSEGDRGWTEAFF	TGTGCCAGCAGTGAAGGAGACAGGGGGTGGACTGAAGCTTTCTTT
14	TRBJ1-5	.	TRBV18	TRBD1	CASSPVPGGRPQHF	TGTGCCAGCTCACCAGTCCCAGGGGGACGGCCCCAGCATTTT
16	TRBJ2-5	.	TRBV5-1	.	CASSSDGTAWEETQYF	TGCGCCAGCAGCTCGGACGGGACTGCGTGGGAAGAGACCCAGTACTTC
13	TRBJ1-1	.	TRBV5-4	.	CASSFDHNTEAFF	TGTGCCAGCAGCTTCGACCACAACACTGAAGCTTTCTTT
16	TRBJ2-2	.	TRBV5-1	TRBD1	CASSFLGTGNTGELFF	TGCGCCAGCAGCTTTCTAGGGACAGGGAACACCGGGGAGCTGTTTTTT
15	TRBJ2-7	.	TRBV7-3	TRBD2	CASSLQAGNSYEQYF	TGTGCCAGCAGCTTACAAGCGGGGAATTCCTACGAGCAGTACTTC
14	TRBJ1-5	.	TRBV7-9	.	CASSLAHSNQPQHF	TGTGCCAGCAGCTTAGCACACAGCAATCAGCCCCAGCATTTT
14	TRBJ1-1	few	TRBV9	.	CASSVGSGRAEAFF	TGTGCCAGCAGCGTAGGTTCAGGGCGGGCTGAAGCTTTCTTT
17	TRBJ2-2	.	TRBV5-1	TRBD1	CASSLATGTGMGGELFF	TGCGCCAGCAGCTTGGCGACCGGGACAGGGATGGGCGGGGAGCTGTTTTTT
16	TRBJ2-7	.	TRBV4-2	.	CASSQEGTVPSYEQYF	TGTGCCAGCAGCCAGGAGGGGACGGTCCCCTCCTACGAGCAGTACTTC
16	TRBJ2-3	.	TRBV7-8	.	CASSLYLGGHTDTQYF	TGTGCCAGCAGCTTGTACTTAGGCGGACACACAGATACGCAGTATTTT
15	TRBJ2-7	.	TRBV6-5	TRBD2	CASTQLAGGRNEQYF	TGTGCCAGCACTCAACTAGCGGGAGGTAGGAACGAGCAGTACTTC
12	TRBJ1-1	.	TRBV7-9	.	CASSSTGTEAFF	TGTGCCAGCAGTTCGACGGGGACTGAAGCTTTCTTT
15	TRBJ1-4	.	TRBV14	.	CASSQDSRANEKLFF	TGTGCCAGCAGCCAAGATAGCAGGGCTAATGAAAAACTGTTTTTT
15	TRBJ1-3	.	TRBV30	.	CAWSEGEFSGNTIYF	TGTGCCTGGAGTGAAGGGGAATTCTCTGGAAACACCATATATTTT
13	TRBJ2-7	once	TRBV10-2	TRBD1	CASSEEGATEQYF	TGCGCCAGCAGTGAGGAGGGGGCGACCGAGCAGTACTTC
14	TRBJ1-1	once	TRBV5-1	.	CASSLDSSNTEAFF	TGCGCCAGCAGCCTGGACAGCTCGAACACTGAAGCTTTCTTT
15	TRBJ2-3	.	TRBV2	.	CASTPTLLNTDTQYF	TGTGCCAGCACTCCGACACTATTGAACACAGATACGCAGTATTTT